The 32 T cell receptor beta chains given below trace back to one sample, sequenced in a study of T cell repertoires in cytomegalovirus infection. TCRdb redid the calling of the reads with MiXCR, one entry per CDR3 protein. The sample carries about 500,000 distinct CDR3 sequences, 30% to 35% recorded once. The antigens for these receptors are not known. Sequencing used cultured PBMCs, obtained from culture after CMV antigen stimulation. The source of these receptors is a human donor in good health (CMV status not recorded). Some clones in this sample may be carry-over from other donors' samples.

Many counts were recorded for this clonotype. This chain connects TRBV19 to TRBJ1-2; D remains ambiguous. Trimming pared 3 bases from V and 5 bases from J, leaving 16 bases between. This CDR3 has 15 residues. Germline CDR1 LNHDA, CDR2 SQIVND (reference sequence). CDR3 loop: CASSMGRGSRYGYTF. CDR3 nucleotide sequence: TGTGCCAGTAGTATGGGCCGGGGTTCGAGGTATGGCTACACCTTC.

The V gene is TRBV6-8, the J gene TRBJ1-5; D unclear. The V end lost 5 bases, the J end lost 0 bases, and 20 bases lay between the germline ends. Germline loops: CDR1 MNHGY, CDR2 SAAAGT. The CDR3 is 18 amino acids. The CDR3 region is CASSPLQGRLNSNQPQHF. CDR3 in DNA: TGTGCCAGCAGTCCACTCCAAGGACGACTTAATAGCAATCAGCCCCAGCATTTT.

The chain carries TRBV7-2 and TRBJ1-4; D might be TRBD1 (5 bases). V shed 5 bases and J shed 2 bases, with 12 bases lying between them. The CDR3 has 15 amino acids. Germline V gene sequence: CDR1 SGHTA, CDR2 FQGNSA. This chain's CDR3 is CASSRRGFTNEKLFF. CDR3 DNA sequence: TGTGCCAGCAGCCGACGGGGGTTCACTAATGAAAAACTGTTTTTT.

The chain links TRBV12-3 or TRBV12-4 to TRBJ1-2, with unresolved D. V gave up 5 bases and J gave up 8 bases, with 12 bases separating them. The CDR3 covers 12 residues. The CDR3 DNA sequence: TGTGCCAGCAGTATGAGGATGGGGGGCTACACCTTC. Protein sequence: CASSMRMGGYTF.

The chain joins TRBV20-1 to TRBJ2-1; no definite D call. The V and J ends lost 1 base and 5 bases respectively, with 12 bases between them. Per the germline V gene, CDR1 is DFQATT and CDR2 is SNEGSKA (reference sequence). This CDR3 contains 14 residues. The chain's CDR3 is CSARGLTLNNEQFF. CDR3 bases: TGCAGTGCTAGAGGACTGACCCTGAACAATGAGCAGTTCTTC.

This clonotype was observed a few times. The chain links TRBV6-2 or TRBV6-3 to TRBJ2-7; 7 nucleotides line up with TRBD2. With 2 bases clipped from V and 4 bases from J, the junction kept 11 bases outside the gene matches. The germline V gene encodes CDR1 MNHEY and CDR2 SVGEGT. CDR3 length equals 16 residues. CDR3 loop: CASSYEAGRMGYEQYV. The DNA of the CDR3 is TGTGCCAGCAGTTACGAAGCGGGACGAATGGGGTACGAGCAGTACGTC.

The rearrangement uses TRBV6-2 or TRBV6-3 and TRBJ2-7; a possible D gene is TRBD1 (6 bases). Trimming stripped 5 bases from V and 3 bases from J, with 14 bases between. Germline V lookup: CDR1 MNHEY, CDR2 SVGEGT. CDR3 length: 14 residues. CDR3 protein: CASSPPGQIYEQYV. Written as DNA, the CDR3 is TGTGCCAGCAGTCCACCGGGACAAATCTACGAGCAGTACGTC.

V usage is TRBV25-1 and J usage is TRBJ1-6; no clear D. This CDR3 has 17 amino acids. Germline CDR1 and CDR2: MGHDK and SYGVNS. V shed 4 bases and J shed 0 bases, with 13 bases lying between them. In nucleotides, the CDR3 is TGTGCCAGCAGTGGACGCCTCGGGAGCTCCTATAATTCACCCCTCCACTTT. Amino acid sequence: CASSGRLGSSYNSPLHF.

This chain joins TRBV5-1 and TRBJ1-2, with D possibly matching TRBD1 (5 bases). The CDR3 runs 12 residues. V lost 4 bases and J 9 bases, leaving 13 bases between the germline ends. The V gene's germline CDR1 is SGHRS and CDR2 YFSETQ. The CDR3 region has the DNA TGCGCCAGCAGCCCCGATCAGGGCAGCTACACCTTC. Protein product: CASSPDQGSYTF. The full variable domain, completed using reference TRBV5-1 and TRBJ1-2, is KAGVTQTPRYLIKTRGQQVTLSCSPISGHRSVSWYQQTPGQGLQFLFEYFSETQRNKGNFPGRFSGRQFSNSRSEMNVSTLELGDSALYLCASSPDQGSYTFGSGTRLTVV.

This clonotype was seen a few times. The chain combines TRBV2 with TRBJ1-4, with 8 nucleotides matching TRBD1. The V segment lost 6 bases and the J segment 7 bases; nucleotides outside the gene matches: 10. This CDR3 is built from 15 residues. In germline, CDR1 is SNHLY, CDR2 FYNNEI. The CDR3 DNA follows: TGTGCCAGCAGCGAACCAGGGGGCAAGAGTGAAAAACTGTTTTTT. Its protein is CASSEPGGKSEKLFF.

This clonotype has a count of ten or more. V and J are TRBV7-6 and TRBJ2-5, with 8 bases that match TRBD2. V dropped 5 bases and J dropped 5; count of bases not matched to a gene: 10. The CDR3 covers 15 residues. Germline-derived CDR1 and CDR2 are SGHVS and FNYEAQ. CDR3 in amino acids: CASSETGTRGETQYF. CDR3 sequence (DNA): TGTGCCAGCAGCGAAACCGGGACTAGAGGGGAGACCCAGTACTTC.

This clonotype was seen a few times. The V call is TRBV12-3 or TRBV12-4, the J call TRBJ1-3, with D maybe TRBD1 (5 bases). The V gene lost 6 bases and the J gene lost 2 bases, with 8 bases spanning the gap. This CDR3 spans 13 amino acids. This CDR3 reads CASRLRAGNTIYF. DNA of the CDR3: TGTGCCAGCAGGCTCAGGGCTGGAAACACCATATATTTT.

The chain joins TRBV6-2 or TRBV6-3 to TRBJ2-7; D is perhaps TRBD1 or TRBD2 (5 bases each). CDR1 is MNHEY, CDR2 SVGEGT, per germline. There are 15 residues in the CDR3. The germline V and J ends were trimmed by 0 bases and 4 bases, with 13 bases remaining between them. CDR3 region: CASSYSRGPLYEQYV. CDR3 bases: TGTGCCAGCAGTTACTCCCGGGGACCGCTTTACGAGCAGTACGTC.

The chain is built from TRBV7-3 and TRBJ2-5; maybe TRBD2 (6 bases). The germline V and J ends were trimmed by 5 bases and 2 bases, with 15 bases remaining between them. The germline CDR1 and CDR2 sequences are SGHTA and FQGTGA. This CDR3 is built from 15 residues. The DNA of the CDR3 is TGTGCCAGCAGCCTCTCCGGGACTCTACAAGAGACCCAGTACTTC. Encoded protein: CASSLSGTLQETQYF.

J is TRBJ1-1 and V is TRBV7-2; D call uncertain. CDR3 size: 15 residues. The V end lost 1 base, the J end lost 3 bases, and 12 bases lay between the germline ends. Germline V gives CDR1 SGHTA, CDR2 FQGNSA. In DNA, the CDR3 is TGTGCCAGCAGCTTAGGGGCGGTAACGTACACTGAAGCTTTCTTT. It encodes CASSLGAVTYTEAFF. The variable domain in full, with the rest retrieved from reference TRBV7-2 and TRBJ1-1, is GAGVSQSPSNKVTEKGKDVELRCDPISGHTALYWYRQSLGQGLEFLIYFQGNSAPDKSGLPSDRFSAERTGGSVSTLTIQRTQQEDSAVYLCASSLGAVTYTEAFFGQGTRLTVV.

This rearrangement joins TRBV6-5 to TRBJ1-6, with a weak D call TRBD1 (5 bases). Germline assignment: CDR1 MNHEY and CDR2 SVGAGI. This CDR3 comprises 18 residues. V was shortened by 6 bases and J by 0 bases, with 18 bases between the two germline ends. In nucleotides, the CDR3 is TGTGCCAGCAGCCCCCTCCCCCCGGACAACTCCTATAATTCACCCCTCCACTTT. Protein: CASSPLPPDNSYNSPLHF.

This chain uses TRBV29-1 with TRBJ1-1; possible D gene TRBD1, 6 bases. The CDR3 covers 13 residues. The germline V gene encodes CDR1 SQVTM and CDR2 ANQGSEA. The V end was cut by 6 bases, the J end by 5 bases, with 16 bases between. CDR3 in amino acids: CSVLQGTRTEAFF. CDR3 coding DNA: TGCAGCGTACTACAGGGAACGCGGACTGAAGCTTTCTTT.

This clonotype was picked up a small number of times. This chain connects TRBV20-1 to TRBJ1-1, with 7 bases aligning to TRBD1. CDR3 size: 15 residues. Germline CDR1 is DFQATT and CDR2 is SNEGSKA (reference sequence). J lost 7 bases, V lost 3 bases, and 14 bases had no gene match. CDR3 loop: CSASDPRGTVYEAFF. For the CDR3, the DNA is TGCAGTGCTAGTGATCCCCGGGGGACAGTGTATGAAGCTTTCTTT.

This clonotype came up a few times. The chain is built from TRBV7-2 and TRBJ2-2, with TRBD2 identical over 10 bases. The germline CDR1 and CDR2 sequences are SGHTA and FQGNSA. This CDR3 has 18 residues. V lost 5 bases, J lost 0 bases, and 9 bases stayed unmatched. The CDR3 region is CASSPEGLARTNTGELFF. CDR3 DNA: TGTGCCAGCAGCCCCGAGGGACTAGCGAGAACGAACACCGGGGAGCTGTTTTTT.

The table lists this clonotype with many counts. The chain is built from TRBV7-6 and TRBJ1-1; D not resolved. The CDR3 extends over 13 amino acids. Between the trimmed V and J ends, which lost 1 base and 6 bases, there was a span of 9 bases. Germline-derived CDR1 and CDR2 are SGHVS and FNYEAQ. For the CDR3, the DNA is TGTGCCAGCAGCTTAGAGGCTGGGGCTGAAGCTTTCTTT. This encodes CASSLEAGAEAFF.

The chain joins TRBV6-6 to TRBJ2-3; TRBD2 agrees at 13 bases. This CDR3 is built from 18 residues. V gave up 6 bases and J gave up 5 bases; unmatched junction bases: 14. Germline assignment: CDR1 MNHNY and CDR2 SVGAGI (reference sequence). In DNA, the CDR3 is TGTGCCAGCAGCCACTCAGGGACTAGCGGGACCTGGCTAGATACGCAGTATTTT. It yields the protein CASSHSGTSGTWLDTQYF.

This clonotype was observed a handful of times. This chain connects TRBV6-1 to TRBJ1-3; D perhaps matches TRBD1 (6 bases). The CDR3 totals 14 residues. The germline V and J ends were trimmed by 6 bases and 0 bases, with 9 bases remaining between them. Germline V gene sequence: CDR1 MNHNS, CDR2 SASEGT. CDR3 DNA: TGTGCCAGCAGGGACAGAGGCTCTGGAAACACCATATATTTT. As protein: CASRDRGSGNTIYF.

The chain joins TRBV6-2 or TRBV6-3 to TRBJ2-1; 14 positions agree with TRBD2. Unmatched junction bases numbered 8, after V lost 4 bases and J lost 6 bases. Per germline, CDR1 MNHEY and CDR2 SVGEGT. The CDR3 runs to 17 residues. The CDR3 is CASSSSGTSGSGNEQFF. DNA of the CDR3: TGTGCCAGCAGTTCCTCGGGGACTAGCGGGAGCGGCAATGAGCAGTTCTTC.

This clonotype was seen a few times. The rearrangement links TRBV5-1 to TRBJ2-1; 8 bases fit TRBD1. The ends lost 4 bases at V and 5 bases at J; junction bases unmatched: 8. This CDR3 spans 15 amino acids. Germline lookup yields CDR1 SGHRS and CDR2 YFSETQ. Here the CDR3 reads CASSDRGLPNNEQFF. The CDR3 nucleotides read TGCGCCAGCAGCGACAGGGGACTCCCCAACAATGAGCAGTTCTTC.

This clonotype was detected only a few times. The chain couples TRBV15 to TRBJ2-7, with TRBD1 matching 7 bases. The germline V gene encodes CDR1 LNHNV and CDR2 YYDKDF (reference sequence). This CDR3 has 15 residues. Trimming took 4 bases from V and 5 from J; bases not matched to a gene: 11. The CDR3 DNA reads as TGTGCCACCAGCAATGGACGACAGGGATGGGACGAGCAGTACTTC. Residues: CATSNGRQGWDEQYF.

This clonotype has only a few counts. V is TRBV5-1 and J is TRBJ1-1; TRBD1 might be the D (5 bases). Germline V gene sequence: CDR1 SGHRS, CDR2 YFSETQ. V gave up 0 bases and J gave up 11 bases, with 14 bases separating them. The CDR3 sequence is 13 residues long. The CDR3 nucleotides are TGCGCCAGCAGCTTGGGGTTCGGGACCGGGGCTTTCTTT. Protein sequence: CASSLGFGTGAFF.

This clonotype was detected ten times or more. This chain connects TRBV7-2 to TRBJ2-5, with D uncertain. CDR1 is SGHTA, CDR2 FQGNSA, per germline. The CDR3 contains 12 residues. V gave up 3 bases and J gave up 4 bases, with 6 bases separating them. The CDR3 spells CASSFSRETQYF. The CDR3 nucleotides read TGTGCCAGCAGCTTTTCCAGAGAGACCCAGTACTTC.

This clonotype was seen only a few times. The V call is TRBV6-6, the J call TRBJ1-2; D gene uncertain. This CDR3 contains 14 residues. V lost 5 bases, J lost 2 bases, and 12 bases lay in between. Germline V CDR1 and CDR2: MNHNY, SVGAGI (reference sequence). The CDR3: CASSLPGRNYGYTF. CDR3 bases: TGTGCCAGCAGTCTTCCGGGGAGAAACTATGGCTACACCTTC.

This clonotype was picked up a small number of times. The chain joins TRBV6-6 to TRBJ1-1; D remains unclear. Germline CDR1 is MNHNY and CDR2 is SVGAGI (reference sequence). V was cut by 5 bases and J by 4 bases, with 14 bases left in between. The CDR3 covers 14 residues. The CDR3 protein is CASSGTRWGTEAFF. The CDR3 nucleotides read TGTGCCAGCAGTGGCACGCGGTGGGGCACTGAAGCTTTCTTT.

In regard to this clonotype: Relative to the germline gene, one junction end is altered; a read error may explain this. J is TRBJ1-1 and V is TRBV12-3 or TRBV12-4; 10 bases align to TRBD1. This CDR3 has 15 residues. DNA for the CDR3: TGTGCCAGCAGTCTAAGACAGGGGGCGAACTCTGAAGCTTTCTTT. Protein sequence: CASSLRQGANSEAFF.

V is TRBV29-1 and J is TRBJ2-1; tentative D call: TRBD2 (7 bases). The V gene's germline CDR1 is SQVTM and CDR2 ANQGSEA. CDR3 length: 12 residues. Trimming pared 6 bases from V and 4 bases from J, leaving 10 bases between. Here the CDR3 DNA reads TGCAGCGTGGGGGGGCTTTACAATGAGCAGTTCTTC. Amino acid sequence: CSVGGLYNEQFF.

The CDR3 DNA follows: TGTGCCAGCAGTTCTCGGGACAGCAGTAGACTAGCGGGGAAGTTTAGCACAGATACGCAGTATTTT. It codes for CASSSRDSSRLAGKFSTDTQYF. The V call is TRBV27, the J call TRBJ2-3; 11 nucleotides line up with TRBD2. Germline V gene sequence: CDR1 MNHEY, CDR2 SMNVEV (reference sequence). The J segment lost 0 bases and the V segment lost 4 bases, leaving 21 bases of the junction unmatched. CDR3 length equals 22 residues.